A single sample is the source of the 15 T cell receptor beta chains below, sequenced in a study of molecular identifiers for immune sequencing clone quantification. TCRdb fed the PCR reads into MiXCR, producing one record per CDR3 protein. Among over 50,000 distinct CDR3 sequences listed, roughly 38% were seen once. The sequenced material came from naive CD8+ T cells from blood, with Jurkat cell RNA spiked in. Subset of the sample: FACS-sorted CD8+CD4-CCR7+CD45RA+ naive T cells. The receptors come from a human donor in good health. Some libraries in this study had Jurkat cell RNA spiked in.

As for this clonotype: No conserved phenylalanine or tryptophan ends this CDR3, so it is likely a read error. V gene TRBV15 combines with J gene TRBJ1-5; no definite D call. Germline assignment: CDR1 LNHNV and CDR2 YYDKDF (reference sequence). V was shortened by 0 bases and J by 3 bases, with 9 bases between the two germline ends. This CDR3 has 15 residues. CDR3 DNA: TGTGCCACCAGCAGAGATCGCAGTTTCAATCAGCCCCAGCATTAT. It is translated as CATSRDRSFNQPQHY.

Details on this clonotype: At one boundary the junction diverges from the germline segment, which might be a read error. The V and J genes are TRBV28 and TRBJ2-2; TRBD2 matches at 7 bases. The CDR3 is 16 residues long. Germline assignment: CDR1 MDHEN and CDR2 SYDVKM. The CDR3 bases are TGTGCCAGCAGTTTTGGAGGGAGGGGCGAGACCGGGGAGCCGTTTTTT. Its protein product is CASSFGGRGETGEPFF.

Concerning this clonotype itself: Given a much more abundant clone one base away, this may be a read error. The chain combines TRBV6-5 with TRBJ1-6; no clear D gene. Trimming took off 0 bases at V and 9 bases at J, with 12 bases between the two ends. The CDR3 consists of 15 residues. Germline V CDR1 and CDR2: MNHEY, SVGAGI. The chain's CDR3 is CASSYSVTGSSPLHF. The CDR3 coding sequence is TGTGCCAGCAGTTACTCGGTGACTGGGAGTTCACCCCTCCACTTT.

This clonotype was observed at least ten times. V is TRBV7-8 and J is TRBJ1-1; TRBD1 aligns across 10 bases. The ends lost 1 base at V and 3 bases at J; junction bases unmatched: 11. The germline gives CDR1 SGHVS, CDR2 FQNEAQ. This CDR3 spans 18 amino acids. The CDR3 loop reads CASSLDALTGGAYTEAFF. The CDR3 DNA sequence: TGTGCCAGCAGCTTAGATGCTTTGACAGGGGGCGCGTACACTGAAGCTTTCTTT.

A word on this clonotype: This clone may be a read error of a much larger clone one base away. V usage is TRBV5-6 and J usage is TRBJ2-7; either TRBD1 or TRBD2 may fit D (6 bases each). CDR3 length equals 13 residues. Trimming shortened V by 4 bases and J by 3 bases, and 11 bases separated the two germline ends. The germline V gene encodes CDR1 SGHDT and CDR2 YYEEEE. The DNA of the CDR3 is TGTGCCAGCAGCCCGGGGGCCCTCTACGAGCAGTACTTC. This encodes CASSPGALYEQYF.

This clonotype was counted ten times or more. V is TRBV10-3 and J is TRBJ2-5, with 9 bases identical to TRBD2. The CDR3 extends over 12 amino acids. Germline CDR1 reads ENHRY; CDR2 reads SYGVKD. After removal of 8 bases from V and 4 bases from J, the junction contained 2 bases not matched to a gene. CDR3 protein: CAIASGIETQYF. The CDR3 DNA follows: TGTGCCATCGCTAGCGGGATAGAGACCCAGTACTTC.

This clonotype was detected only a few times. The rearrangement joins TRBV6-5 to TRBJ2-7, with D perhaps TRBD1 (6 bases). Germline CDR1 is MNHEY and CDR2 is SVGAGI. CDR3 length: 14 amino acids. Trimming removed 4 bases at V and 2 bases at J, with 12 bases between. CDR3 in amino acids: CASSSSQGTYEQYF. The CDR3 DNA sequence: TGTGCCAGCAGTTCCTCCCAGGGGACCTACGAGCAGTACTTC.

On this clonotype: Given a much more abundant clone one base away, this may be a read error. The chain recombines TRBV29-1 with TRBJ2-7, with D possibly matching TRBD2 (5 bases). V was shortened by 2 bases and J by 7 bases, with 12 bases between the two germline ends. The CDR3 loop spans 12 amino acids. Germline loops: CDR1 SQVTM, CDR2 ANQGSEA. The CDR3 coding sequence is TGCAGCGTTGAATTCGGGTCGGGAGAGCAGTACTTC. It is translated as CSVEFGSGEQYF.

Turning to this clonotype: One base away lies a much larger clone, so this may be a sequencing read error. The CDR3 spells CSVTGGQAVGTEAFF. CDR3 DNA sequence: TGCAGCGTCACCGGAGGACAGGCTGTAGGCACTGAAGCTTTCTTT. The J gene is TRBJ1-1, the V gene TRBV29-1; 7 bases map to TRBD1. V lost 6 bases to trimming and J lost 4 bases; unmatched junction nucleotides: 14. CDR3 length: 15 amino acids. Germline V lookup: CDR1 SQVTM, CDR2 ANQGSEA.

The rearrangement joins TRBV5-3 to TRBJ2-1; D is possibly TRBD2 (5 bases). TRBV5-3 is recorded as an ORF, its role being uncertain. Trimming removed 8 bases from V and 7 bases from J, with 16 bases in between. The CDR3 length is 13 residues. The CDR3, as DNA: TGTGCCAGCAACCCCCGTCCGGGAAATGAGCAGTTCTTC. Translating it yields CASNPRPGNEQFF.

Of note for this clonotype: A much larger clone lies a single base off, so this may be a read error. It is likely a read error, because the conserved phenylalanine at the end of the CDR3 is missing. The CDR3 bases are TGTGCCAGCAGTGAAGTTGCTACGCAGTATTTA. It codes for CASSEVATQYL. The rearrangement links TRBV2 to TRBJ2-3; the D is unclear. Germline values: CDR1 SNHLY, CDR2 FYNNEI. The ends were cut back, 1 base at V and 8 bases at J, with 4 bases in the middle. This CDR3 region has 11 residues.

In its sample, this clonotype is medium-sized. The rearrangement joins TRBV7-2 to TRBJ1-1; D might be TRBD1 (6 bases). The CDR3 sequence is 16 residues long. V lost 8 bases and J 6 bases, leaving 25 bases between the germline ends. Germline CDR1 is SGHTA and CDR2 is FQGNSA. CDR3 bases: TGTGCCAGCCTAGCTTATCGGGCAGGGGTTGACGCTGAAGCTTTCTTT. Its protein is CASLAYRAGVDAEAFF. The whole variable domain, remainder taken from reference TRBV7-2 and TRBJ1-1, is GAGVSQSPSNKVTEKGKDVELRCDPISGHTALYWYRQSLGQGLEFLIYFQGNSAPDKSGLPSDRFSAERTGGSVSTLTIQRTQQEDSAVYLCASLAYRAGVDAEAFFGQGTRLTVV.

The chain couples TRBV28 to TRBJ2-1, with D unclear. This CDR3 is 10 amino acids long. Germline V gives CDR1 MDHEN, CDR2 SYDVKM. V lost 5 bases and J lost 7, with 3 bases in between. The CDR3 sequence: CASSTNEQFF. Here the CDR3 DNA reads TGTGCCAGCAGTACTAATGAGCAGTTCTTC. Full variable domain (missing parts from reference TRBV28 and TRBJ2-1): DVKVTQSSRYLVKRTGEKVFLECVQDMDHENMFWYRQDPGLGLRLIYFSYDVKMKEKGDIPEGYSVSREKKERFSLILESASTNQTSMYLCASSTNEQFFGPGTRLTVL.

This clonotype came up a few times. V is TRBV19 and J is TRBJ2-2, with D possibly being TRBD1 or TRBD2 (5 bases each). CDR1 LNHDA and CDR2 SQIVND come from the germline V gene (reference sequence). The CDR3 contains 13 residues. V lost 3 bases to trimming and J lost 10 bases, with 12 bases between them. The CDR3 here is CASSIGDVMELFF. The CDR3 DNA is TGTGCCAGTAGTATTGGGGACGTTATGGAGCTGTTTTTT.

Worth noting for this clonotype: This may come from a read error, since a much larger clone is one base off. The rearrangement uses TRBV5-1 and TRBJ2-5; D might be TRBD1 or TRBD2, each matching 5 bases. The CDR3 is made up of 13 amino acids. V lost 4 bases to trimming and J lost 7 bases, with 14 bases between them. Germline CDR1 is SGHRS and CDR2 is YFSETQ. The CDR3 nucleotides are TGCGCCAGCAGCCCGAGGGGTCGGGGGACCCAGTACTTC. Its protein is CASSPRGRGTQYF.